A selection of T cell receptor beta chains follows, all from one sample in a study of regulatory T cells in long-lasting Graves disease. TCRdb passed the multiplex PCR reads through MiXCR, listing each CDR3 protein once. Among 500,000 to 800,000 distinct CDR3 sequences, about 32% were seen once, and the ten largest hold about 40%. This sample comprised peripheral blood mononuclear cells (PBMCs), obtained when the disease was refractory, from a patient treated with antithyroid drugs. Source of these receptors: a female donor with Graves disease. Each CDR3 is given with its conserved first and last residue. A D gene is named only where the DNA matches it firmly. Expanded clones are given a class, and other clones once, few, many or no size at all.

>TRBV18|-|-|TRBJ2-2
CASSREQGSGELFF
TGTGCCAGCTCACGCGAACAAGGGTCCGGGGAGCTGTTTTTT
>TRBV7-9|-|TRBD2|TRBJ2-7
CASSGTSGRHEQYF
TGTGCCAGCAGCGGGACTAGCGGGAGGCACGAGCAGTACTTC
>TRBV19|-|-|TRBJ1-1
CASSAGTPNTEAFF
TGTGCCAGCAGCGCCGGGACGCCTAACACTGAAGCTTTCTTT
>TRBV6-1|-|TRBD1|TRBJ1-5
CASSDRDRGQIGNQPQHF
TGTGCCAGCAGCGACCGGGACAGGGGGCAAATAGGCAATCAGCCCCAGCATTTT
>TRBV27|few|-|TRBJ2-1
CASSLSEGGSDEQFF
TGTGCCAGCAGTTTATCGGAAGGGGGGTCGGATGAGCAGTTCTTC
>TRBV6-1|few|TRBD1|TRBJ2-7
CASSPGTGVPREQYF
TGTGCCAGCAGCCCCGGGACAGGGGTTCCACGAGAGCAGTACTTC
>TRBV12-3/TRBV12-4|-|-|TRBJ2-2
CASSTLGAAGELFF
TGTGCCAGCAGTACCCTAGGGGCGGCCGGGGAGCTGTTTTTT
>TRBV20-1|few|-|TRBJ2-1
CSSPGTHPYNEQFF
TGCAGCTCCCCCGGGACTCATCCCTACAATGAGCAGTTCTTC
>TRBV5-1|-|-|TRBJ2-2
CASRFTGSNTGELFF
TGCGCCAGCAGGTTTACAGGATCGAACACCGGGGAGCTGTTTTTT
>TRBV30|-|-|TRBJ1-4
CALGVNEKLFF
TGTGCCTTAGGGGTTAATGAAAAACTGTTTTTT
>TRBV10-3|once|TRBD2|TRBJ2-3
CAISESSLAGVGLSTDTQYF
TGTGCCATCAGTGAGTCGAGTCTAGCGGGAGTGGGTTTGAGCACAGATACGCAGTATTTT
>TRBV11-3|many|TRBD1|TRBJ2-7
CASSSGGGEQYF
TGTGCCAGCAGCTCAGGGGGCGGCGAGCAGTACTTC
>TRBV7-3|-|-|TRBJ1-1
CASSLDSWGDTEAFF
TGCGCCAGCAGCTTGGATTCTTGGGGGGACACTGAAGCTTTCTTT
>TRBV20-1|few|-|TRBJ1-1
CSARKGVGNTEAFF
TGCAGTGCTAGAAAAGGGGTCGGGAACACTGAAGCTTTCTTT
>TRBV12-3/TRBV12-4|few|TRBD1|TRBJ2-5
CASSLTDRGQVGETQYF
TGTGCCAGCAGCCTAACTGACAGGGGGCAGGTCGGAGAGACCCAGTACTTC
>TRBV6-2/TRBV6-3|-|TRBD2|TRBJ2-2
CASRRTSVTGELFF
TGTGCCAGCAGAAGGACTAGCGTCACCGGGGAGCTGTTTTTT
>TRBV4-1|-|-|TRBJ1-6
CASSQESGYSPLHF
TGCGCCAGCAGCCAAGAATCGGGGTATTCACCCCTCCACTTT
>TRBV19|-|-|TRBJ1-1
CASSIRGAEAFF
TGTGCCAGTAGTATCCGAGGGGCTGAAGCTTTCTTT
>TRBV9|-|-|TRBJ2-7
CASSVDGTAYEQYF
TGTGCCAGCAGCGTAGACGGGACTGCATACGAGCAGTACTTC
>TRBV5-1|-|TRBD2|TRBJ2-1
CASSLASVGLAYNEQFF
TGCGCCAGCAGCTTGGCCTCTGTTGGACTAGCTTACAATGAGCAGTTCTTC
>TRBV11-2|few|-|TRBJ1-6
CASSRPRESPLHF
TGTGCCAGCAGCCGCCCCAGGGAATCACCCCTCCACTTT
>TRBV2|-|TRBD1|TRBJ2-7
CASKGQGAREQYF
TGTGCCAGCAAAGGACAGGGGGCGCGGGAGCAGTACTTC
>TRBV6-5|few|-|TRBJ1-5
CASSSSSGVGSNQPQHF
TGTGCCAGCAGCTCCTCGTCGGGGGTCGGTAGCAATCAGCCCCAGCATTTT
>TRBV18|few|TRBD1|TRBJ1-1
CASSRTGREAFF
TGTGCCAGCTCCCGGACAGGGAGGGAAGCTTTCTTT
>TRBV2|-|-|TRBJ1-3
CASILISGNTIYF
TGTGCCAGCATACTCATCTCTGGAAACACCATATATTTT
>TRBV30|few|-|TRBJ1-5
CACGASRGQPQHF
TGTGCCTGCGGAGCGAGCCGGGGGCAGCCCCAGCATTTT
>TRBV28|many|-|TRBJ1-2
CASRTAGSYGYTF
TGTGCCAGCAGGACAGCAGGTAGCTATGGCTACACCTTC
>TRBV20-1|-|TRBD2|TRBJ2-5
CSAREGLGGWLETQYF
TGCAGTGCTAGAGAAGGACTGGGGGGGTGGTTGGAGACCCAGTACTTC
>TRBV12-5|many|-|TRBJ1-1
CASGSRGSNTEAFF
TGTGCTAGTGGTTCCAGGGGTTCGAACACTGAAGCTTTCTTT
>TRBV6-5|-|-|TRBJ1-1
CASSSTGKGTEAFF
TGTGCCAGCAGTTCGACGGGGAAGGGAACTGAAGCTTTCTTT
>TRBV12-3/TRBV12-4|-|TRBD1|TRBJ1-5
CASSPGGGSLSDQPQHF
TGTGCCAGCAGTCCAGGGGGGGGCTCCCTTAGCGATCAGCCCCAGCATTTT
>TRBV7-9|few|TRBD1|TRBJ2-1
CASSLGQGVYNEQFF
TGTGCCAGCAGCTTGGGACAGGGGGTCTACAATGAGCAGTTCTTC
>TRBV5-1|-|-|TRBJ2-7
CASSLDLVTSYEQYF
TGCGCCAGCAGCTTGGACCTCGTCACTAGCTACGAGCAGTACTTC
>TRBV25-1|few|TRBD2|TRBJ2-4
CASSEASGRAAKNIQYF
TGTGCCAGCAGTGAAGCTAGCGGGAGGGCGGCCAAAAACATTCAGTACTTC
>TRBV12-3/TRBV12-4|-|TRBD1|TRBJ2-3
CASSYMRTGGADTQYF
TGTGCCAGCAGTTACATGAGGACAGGGGGCGCAGATACGCAGTATTTT
>TRBV12-3/TRBV12-4|few|-|TRBJ1-1
CASSLFPVMNTEAFF
TGTGCCAGCAGTTTATTTCCGGTCATGAACACTGAAGCTTTCTTT
>TRBV6-5|few|-|TRBJ1-1
CASSYSGAEAFF
TGTGCCAGCAGTTACTCTGGAGCTGAAGCTTTCTTT
>TRBV12-3/TRBV12-4|many|-|TRBJ2-2
CASRRLGTGELFF
TGTGCCAGCAGGCGACTGGGAACCGGGGAGCTGTTTTTT
>TRBV15|-|-|TRBJ2-7
CATSRPGPYEQYF
TGTGCCACCAGCAGACCAGGGCCCTACGAGCAGTACTTC
>TRBV7-6|-|TRBD1|TRBJ2-3
CGTGFTDTQYF
TGTGGGACAGGCTTCACAGATACGCAGTATTTT
>TRBV20-1|-|-|TRBJ2-7
CSASAKDEQYF
TGCAGTGCTAGTGCGAAAGACGAGCAGTACTTC
>TRBV5-1|-|-|TRBJ1-1
CASSPSGALNTEAFF
TGCGCCAGCAGCCCTTCAGGGGCCCTGAACACTGAAGCTTTCTTT
>TRBV3-1|few|-|TRBJ1-4
CASSYSSVLFF
TGTGCCAGCAGCTACTCTTCCGTCCTGTTTTTT
>TRBV2|few|-|TRBJ2-7
CASSVSQATREQYF
TGTGCCAGCAGTGTCTCTCAGGCCACGAGGGAGCAGTACTTC
>TRBV12-3/TRBV12-4|-|-|TRBJ2-3
CASSYSTDTQYF
TGTGCCAGCAGTTACAGCACAGATACGCAGTATTTT
>TRBV5-1|few|TRBD1|TRBJ2-7
CASSLVGQGGEQYF
TGCGCCAGCAGCTTAGTCGGACAGGGTGGAGAGCAGTACTTC
>TRBV11-2|-|-|TRBJ2-5
CASSRLYQETQYF
TGTGCCAGCAGCCGGCTGTACCAAGAGACCCAGTACTTC
>TRBV18|few|-|TRBJ2-7
CASSQQAYEQYF
TGTGCCAGCTCACAACAGGCCTACGAGCAGTACTTC
>TRBV20-1|few|-|TRBJ2-7
CSASEDPYEQYF
TGCAGTGCCTCGGAGGATCCCTACGAGCAGTACTTC
>TRBV6-2/TRBV6-3|-|TRBD2|TRBJ2-7
CASSYSTSGGEQYF
TGTGCCAGCAGTTACTCGACTAGCGGTGGGGAGCAGTACTTC
>TRBV27|few|TRBD1|TRBJ1-6
CASGNRGMYNSPLHF
TGTGCCAGCGGCAACAGGGGGATGTATAATTCACCCCTCCACTTT
>TRBV29-1|-|-|TRBJ1-1
CSVVVRGRMNTEAFF
TGCAGCGTTGTAGTCCGGGGCAGGATGAACACTGAAGCTTTCTTT
>TRBV28|-|-|TRBJ2-2
CASSPLQGYTGELFF
TGTGCCAGCAGTCCTCTTCAGGGATACACCGGGGAGCTGTTTTTT